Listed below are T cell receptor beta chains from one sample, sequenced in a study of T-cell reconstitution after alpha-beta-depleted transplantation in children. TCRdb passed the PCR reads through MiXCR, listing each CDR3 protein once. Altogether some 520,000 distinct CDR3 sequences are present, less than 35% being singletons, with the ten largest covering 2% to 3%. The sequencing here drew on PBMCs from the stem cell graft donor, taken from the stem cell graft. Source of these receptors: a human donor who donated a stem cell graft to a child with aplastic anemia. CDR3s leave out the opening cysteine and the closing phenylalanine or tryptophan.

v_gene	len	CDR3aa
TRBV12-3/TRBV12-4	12	ASTPPVNTGELF
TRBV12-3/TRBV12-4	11	ASSPRAEETQY
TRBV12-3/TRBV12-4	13	ASSAPGPGGGEQY
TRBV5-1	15	ASSLGYTTGGTDTQY
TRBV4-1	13	ASSQPGLAGETQY
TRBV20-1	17	SARETTGTSGRGVNIQY
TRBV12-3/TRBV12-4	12	ASSLVSNTGELF
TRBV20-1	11	SAIAGGLYEQY
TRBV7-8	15	ASSSEGIPATNEKLF
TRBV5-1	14	ASSTGTSGDTDTQY
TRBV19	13	ASSLQGTGIYEQY
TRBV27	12	ASSPGQLRRAQH
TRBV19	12	ASSIGFPAYEQY
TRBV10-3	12	AISESRKSPEAF
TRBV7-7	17	ASSLRSPMAILAKNIQY
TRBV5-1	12	ASSPGGLDNEQF
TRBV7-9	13	ASSVTGLNNNEQF
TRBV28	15	ASSSPPGQPEGETQY
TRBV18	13	ASSPSGRAVVEQF
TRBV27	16	ASSLSDGTGDNNQPQH
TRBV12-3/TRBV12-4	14	ASKEGGIDPYNEQF
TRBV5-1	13	ASRKLAGDTGELF
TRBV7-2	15	ASSPRYQGSTGNTIY
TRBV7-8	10	ASSQLRQPQH
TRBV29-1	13	SAGLAISSTDTQY
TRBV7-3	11	ASSLQGGNEQF
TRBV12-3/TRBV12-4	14	ASSFGRLAAPNEQF
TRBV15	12	ATSVQGVYNEQF
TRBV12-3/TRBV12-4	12	ASTLTGTNSPLH
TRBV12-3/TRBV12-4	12	ASEITGGPRTQY
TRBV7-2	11	ASSLVVSGGYT
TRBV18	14	ASSPRPGQNTGELF
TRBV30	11	AWSVLNTGELF
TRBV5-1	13	ASSLSGIGGNEQF
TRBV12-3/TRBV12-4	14	ASSRQGSISYNEQF
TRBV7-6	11	ASTLGGLDTQY
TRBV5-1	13	ASLSGSGSYNEQF
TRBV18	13	ASSPRGVVTDTQY
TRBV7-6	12	ASSGGLASSEQY
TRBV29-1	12	SVTRPASVEKLF
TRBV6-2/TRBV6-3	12	ASSPNRGAQPQH
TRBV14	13	ASSLQANSGNTIY
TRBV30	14	ARKGPPARTSYGYT
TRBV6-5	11	ASSYEGGSPLH